Given below is one TCR beta chain in context. Assay used: immunoSEQ multiplex PCR; TCRdb lists only in-frame clones, some missing. The table has some 56,000 clones, roughly 70% seen once. This specimen comes from a study of blood T cell repertoires in COVID-19. Overall study context: T cells, B-cell-depleted T cells, or PBMCs supplied cDNA or gDNA.

The junction had 6 bases not matched to a gene; V was cut back by 1 base and J by 5 bases. The CDR3 extends over 15 amino acids. CDR1 is MGHRA, CDR2 YSYEKL, per germline. The material sequenced was peripheral blood. This rearrangement joins TRBV4-1 to TRBJ2-3; TRBD2 matches 7 bases. The clonotype originates from a woman aged 50 to 65 with active or convalescent COVID-19. The CDR3 sequence is CASSQGWGGRDTQYF. The CDR3 region has the DNA TGCGCCAGCAGCCAAGGGTGGGGCGGGAGAGATACGCAGTATTTT.